This T cell receptor beta chain was recorded in a study of cytomegalovirus exposure and HLA in healthy donors. The overall study: A previous analysis identified 100 million to 120 million unique TCR beta sequences derived from roughly 180 million T cells. Study results and caveats: A later analysis, which compared TCR beta chains of equal frequency, found the HLA-associated ones more clonally expanded. Among immune exposure information, only CMV serostatus was available.

Primers for the PCR totalled 60 Vbeta and 13 Jbeta. TCRdb's copy holds only in-frame clones and misses some; the assay was immunoSEQ multiplex PCR. The sample includes under 200,000 clones, approximately 79% of them seen just once. Comments on this clone: Its specificity is not known.

CMV serostatus data were not documented for this donor. Sequenced sample: PBMCs. The origin of this receptor is a human donor in good health.

The CDR3 region is CASSLDSGGVIEQFF. CDR3 sequence (DNA): TGCGCCAGCAGCTTGGACAGCGGGGGTGTAATTGAGCAGTTCTTC. This chain links TRBV5-1 with TRBJ2-1, with TRBD2 matching 8 bases. CDR1 SGHRS and CDR2 YFSETQ come from the germline V gene. After removal of 0 bases from V and 9 bases from J, the junction contained 8 bases not matched to a gene. The CDR3 has 15 residues.